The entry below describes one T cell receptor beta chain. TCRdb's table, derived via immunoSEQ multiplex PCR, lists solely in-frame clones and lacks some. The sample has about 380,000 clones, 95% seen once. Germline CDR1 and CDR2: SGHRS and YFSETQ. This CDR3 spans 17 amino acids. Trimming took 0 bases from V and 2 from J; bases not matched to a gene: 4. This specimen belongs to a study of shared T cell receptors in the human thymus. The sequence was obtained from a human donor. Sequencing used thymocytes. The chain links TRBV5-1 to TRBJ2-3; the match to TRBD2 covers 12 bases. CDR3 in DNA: TGCGCCAGCAGCTTGGGACTAGCGGGAGCCCACACAGATACGCAGTATTTT. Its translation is CASSLGLAGAHTDTQYF.